This TCR beta chain was recovered during a study of T-cell reconstitution after alpha-beta-depleted transplantation in children. It was with unique molecular identifiers that the TCRbeta library was prepared. TCRdb used MiXCR to reprocess the PCR reads, holding one entry per CDR3 protein. The sample has 600,000 or so distinct CDR3 sequences, roughly 23% seen once. With respect to this clonotype: A much more abundant neighbour one base away suggests this may be a read error.

V lost 2 bases, J lost 6 bases, and 18 bases lay in between. The length of the CDR3 is 15 residues. Germline CDR1 reads SGHRS; CDR2 reads YFSETQ. J is TRBJ2-7 and V is TRBV5-1; possibly TRBD1 or TRBD2 for D (5 bases each). The source is a boy less than two years old who had a stem cell transplant for acute myeloid leukemia, so the T cells may come from the graft donor. This material consisted of PBMCs, mostly from graft donor cells, taken 360 days after TCRalphabeta/CD19-depleted stem cell transplant. The CDR3 region is CASSLGETGTGEQYF. The CDR3 nucleotides read TGCGCCAGCAGCTTAGGGGAGACTGGGACGGGCGAGCAGTACTTC.